This T cell receptor beta chain was observed in a study of blood T cell repertoires in COVID-19. In the study overall: Acute-phase and convalescent COVID-19 samples originated in the United States, Italy and Spain. Sources were T cells, B-cell-depleted T cells, or PBMCs; the material itself was cDNA or gDNA.

Original processing methods: Researchers report that nucleated cell counts were estimated from reference gene primer amplification. Only in-frame clones appear in the TCRdb table, and some are missing; sequencing was by immunoSEQ multiplex PCR. V and J calls and clone size are as listed in that table; D and trimming were resolved from the DNA. The sample contains roughly 95,000 clones, around 80% of which appear only once. CDR3 size: 15 residues. With 2 bases clipped from V and 6 bases from J, the junction kept 4 bases outside the gene matches. The germline V gene has CDR1 SGHVS and CDR2 FQNEAQ. Sequencing input: peripheral blood. This chain joins TRBV7-8 and TRBJ2-3, with 11 positions matching TRBD2. The origin of this receptor is a man aged 45-60 years with active or convalescent COVID-19. DNA of the CDR3: TGTGCCAGCAGCTTATTAGCGGGGGGGAGGGATACGCAGTATTTT. Translated: CASSLLAGGRDTQYF.